This TCR beta chain was captured in a study of PD-1 blockade in classical Hodgkin lymphoma. This clone showed up just once. The target antigen is unknown. Germline values: CDR1 SGHNT, CDR2 YYREEE (reference sequence). Trimming cost V 2 bases and J 7 bases, with 12 bases left between them. The CDR3 has 13 residues. The data were produced by immunoSEQ multiplex PCR, yet TCRdb's version contains in-frame clones alone and is incomplete. Found here are roughly 28,000 clones, roughly 70% of them singletons; the top ten hold about 24%. Every patient had relapsed following autologous stem cell transplantation, and cohorts differed in brentuximab vedotin exposure. Best responses were complete response, partial response or progressive disease. Points from the study as a whole: Diversity in CD4+ TCRs, unlike that measured in CD8+ TCRs, had risen significantly by C4D1.

The genes are TRBV5-4 and TRBJ1-2, with D hard to call. This sequence originates from a human donor with classical Hodgkin lymphoma. Material: peripheral blood mononuclear cells (PBMCs), obtained before the second cycle of nivolumab. The CDR3 coding sequence is TGTGCCAGCAGCTTCCCAGGAAACCGTGGCTACACCTTC. This gives the protein CASSFPGNRGYTF.